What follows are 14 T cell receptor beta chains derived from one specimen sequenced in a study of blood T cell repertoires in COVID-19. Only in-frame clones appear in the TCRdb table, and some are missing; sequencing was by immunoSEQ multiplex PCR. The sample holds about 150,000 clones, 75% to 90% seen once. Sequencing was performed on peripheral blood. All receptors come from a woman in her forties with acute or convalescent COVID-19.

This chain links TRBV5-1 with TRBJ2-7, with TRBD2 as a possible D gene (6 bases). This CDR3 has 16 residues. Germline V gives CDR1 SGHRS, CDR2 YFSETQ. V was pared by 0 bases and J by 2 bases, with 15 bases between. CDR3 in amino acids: CASSLVADGGAYEQYF. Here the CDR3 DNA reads TGCGCCAGCAGCTTGGTGGCAGACGGGGGAGCCTACGAGCAGTACTTC.

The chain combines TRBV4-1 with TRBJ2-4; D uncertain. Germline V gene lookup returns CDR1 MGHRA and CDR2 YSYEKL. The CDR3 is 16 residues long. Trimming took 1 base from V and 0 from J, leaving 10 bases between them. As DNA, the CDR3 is TGCGCCAGCAGCCAAGGTAGACAAGTAGCCAAAAACATTCAGTACTTC. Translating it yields CASSQGRQVAKNIQYF.

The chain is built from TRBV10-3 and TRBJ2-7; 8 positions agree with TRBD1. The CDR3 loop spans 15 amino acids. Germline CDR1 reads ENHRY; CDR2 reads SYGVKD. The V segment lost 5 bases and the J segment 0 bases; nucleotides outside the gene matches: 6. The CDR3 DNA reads TGTGCCATCAGTCCAGGACAGGGAAGCTCCTACGAGCAGTACTTC. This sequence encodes CAISPGQGSSYEQYF.

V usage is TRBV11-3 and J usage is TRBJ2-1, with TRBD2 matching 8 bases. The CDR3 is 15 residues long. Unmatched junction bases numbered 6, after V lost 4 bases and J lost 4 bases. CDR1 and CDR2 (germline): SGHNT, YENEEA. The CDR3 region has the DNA TGTGCCAGCAGCTCCCGGACTAGCCCTTACAATGAGCAGTTCTTC. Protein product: CASSSRTSPYNEQFF.

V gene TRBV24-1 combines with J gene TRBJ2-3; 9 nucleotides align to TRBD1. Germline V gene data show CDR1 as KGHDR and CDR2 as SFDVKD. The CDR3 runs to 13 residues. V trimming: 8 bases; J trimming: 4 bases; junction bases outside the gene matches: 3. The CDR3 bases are TGTGCCACCACAGGACAGGGGTCAGATACGCAGTATTTT. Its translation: CATTGQGSDTQYF.

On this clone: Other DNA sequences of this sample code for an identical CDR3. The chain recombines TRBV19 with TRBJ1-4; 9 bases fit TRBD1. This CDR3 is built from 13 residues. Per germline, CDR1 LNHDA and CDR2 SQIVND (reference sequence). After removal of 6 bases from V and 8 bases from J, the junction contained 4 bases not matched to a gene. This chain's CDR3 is CASSLGTGEKLFF. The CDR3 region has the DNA TGTGCCAGTAGCCTTGGGACAGGGGAAAAACTGTTTTTT.

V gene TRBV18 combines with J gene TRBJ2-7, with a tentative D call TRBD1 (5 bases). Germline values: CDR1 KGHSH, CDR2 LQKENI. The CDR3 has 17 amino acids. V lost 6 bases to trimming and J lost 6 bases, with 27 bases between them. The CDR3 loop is CASSPTAGQGQSGEQYF. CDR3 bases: TGTGCCAGCTCCCCCACGGCCGGCCAGGGCCAGTCGGGCGAGCAGTACTTC.

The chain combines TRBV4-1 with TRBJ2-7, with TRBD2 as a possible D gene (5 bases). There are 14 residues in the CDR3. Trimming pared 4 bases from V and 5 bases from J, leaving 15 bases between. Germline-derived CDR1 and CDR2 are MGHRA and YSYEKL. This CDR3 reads CASSPRRSLDEQYF. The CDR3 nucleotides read TGCGCCAGCAGCCCAAGGAGGTCGTTGGACGAGCAGTACTTC.

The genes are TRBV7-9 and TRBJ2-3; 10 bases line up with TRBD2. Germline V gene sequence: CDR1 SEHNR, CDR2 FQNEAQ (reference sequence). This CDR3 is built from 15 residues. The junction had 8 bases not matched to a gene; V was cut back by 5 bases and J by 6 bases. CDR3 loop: CASSRTSGTQDTQYF. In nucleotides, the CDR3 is TGTGCCAGCAGCCGGACTAGCGGAACGCAGGATACGCAGTATTTT. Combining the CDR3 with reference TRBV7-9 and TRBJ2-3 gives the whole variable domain DTGVSQNPRHKITKRGQNVTFRCDPISEHNRLYWYRQTLGQGPEFLTYFQNEAQLEKSRLLSDRFSAERPKGSFSTLEIQRTEQGDSAMYLCASSRTSGTQDTQYFGPGTRLTVL.

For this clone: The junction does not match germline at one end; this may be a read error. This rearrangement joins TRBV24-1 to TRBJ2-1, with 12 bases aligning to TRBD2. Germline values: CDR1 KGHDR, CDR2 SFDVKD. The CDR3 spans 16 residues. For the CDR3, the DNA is TGTGCCACCAGTGACTCTAGCGGGAGGGCGTACACTGAGCAGTTCTTC. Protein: CATSDSSGRAYTEQFF.

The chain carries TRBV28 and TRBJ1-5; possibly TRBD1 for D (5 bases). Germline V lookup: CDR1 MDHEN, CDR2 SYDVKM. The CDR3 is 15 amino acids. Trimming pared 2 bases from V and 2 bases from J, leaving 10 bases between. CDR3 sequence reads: CASSLTTVRNQPQHF. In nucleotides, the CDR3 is TGTGCCAGCAGTTTAACGACAGTACGCAATCAGCCCCAGCATTTT.

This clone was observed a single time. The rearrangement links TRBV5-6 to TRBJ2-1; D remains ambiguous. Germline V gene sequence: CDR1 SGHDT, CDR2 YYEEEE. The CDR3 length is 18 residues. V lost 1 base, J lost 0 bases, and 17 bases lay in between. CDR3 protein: CASSLLSVLKSSYNEQFF. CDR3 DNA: TGTGCCAGCAGCTTGTTAAGCGTTCTAAAGAGCTCCTACAATGAGCAGTTCTTC.

The CDR3 here is CASSQEVDTAGRRDTQYF. The CDR3 DNA reads TGTGCCAGCAGCCAAGAGGTAGATACGGCAGGGCGTAGAGATACGCAGTATTTT. The chain is built from TRBV3-1 (or the pseudogene TRBV3-2) and TRBJ2-3; D is possibly TRBD1 (5 bases). The germline V gene encodes CDR1 LGHDT and CDR2 YNNKEL (reference sequence). The CDR3 consists of 18 residues. The V end lost 0 bases, the J end lost 5 bases, and 21 bases lay between the germline ends.

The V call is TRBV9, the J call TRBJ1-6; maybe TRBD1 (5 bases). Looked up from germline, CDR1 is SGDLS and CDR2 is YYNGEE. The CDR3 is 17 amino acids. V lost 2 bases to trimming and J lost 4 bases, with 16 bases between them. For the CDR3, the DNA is TGTGCCAGCAGCGTGAGTACCTCGACAGAATATAATTCACCCCTCCACTTT. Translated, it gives CASSVSTSTEYNSPLHF.